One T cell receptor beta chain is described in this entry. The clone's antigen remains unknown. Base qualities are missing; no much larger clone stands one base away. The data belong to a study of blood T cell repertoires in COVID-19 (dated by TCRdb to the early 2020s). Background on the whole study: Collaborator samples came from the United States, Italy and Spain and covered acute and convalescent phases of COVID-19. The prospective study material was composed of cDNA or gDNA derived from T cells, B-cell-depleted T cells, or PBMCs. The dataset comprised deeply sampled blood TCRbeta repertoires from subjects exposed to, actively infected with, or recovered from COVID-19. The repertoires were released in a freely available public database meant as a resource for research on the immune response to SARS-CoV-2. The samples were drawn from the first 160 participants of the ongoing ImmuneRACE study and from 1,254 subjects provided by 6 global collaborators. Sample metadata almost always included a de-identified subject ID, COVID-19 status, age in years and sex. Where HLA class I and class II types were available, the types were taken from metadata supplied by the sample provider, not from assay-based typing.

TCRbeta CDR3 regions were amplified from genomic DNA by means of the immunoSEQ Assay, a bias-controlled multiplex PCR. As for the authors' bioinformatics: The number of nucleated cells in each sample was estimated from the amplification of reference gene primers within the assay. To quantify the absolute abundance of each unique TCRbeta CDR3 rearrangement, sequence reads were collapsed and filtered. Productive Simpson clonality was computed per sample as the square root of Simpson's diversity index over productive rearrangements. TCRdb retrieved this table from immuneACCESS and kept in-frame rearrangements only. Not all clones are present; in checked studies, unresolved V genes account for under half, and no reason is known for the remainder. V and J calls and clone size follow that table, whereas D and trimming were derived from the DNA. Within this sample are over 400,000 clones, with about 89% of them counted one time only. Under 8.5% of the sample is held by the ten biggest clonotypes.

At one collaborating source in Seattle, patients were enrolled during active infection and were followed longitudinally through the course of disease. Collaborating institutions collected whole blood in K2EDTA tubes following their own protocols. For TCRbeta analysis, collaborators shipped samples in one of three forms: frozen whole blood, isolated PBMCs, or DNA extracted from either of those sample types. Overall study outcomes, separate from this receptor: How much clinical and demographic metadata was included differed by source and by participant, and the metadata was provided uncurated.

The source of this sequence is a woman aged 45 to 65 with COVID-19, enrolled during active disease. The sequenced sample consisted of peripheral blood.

The DNA sequence is TGTGCCAGCTCCGGAGGTGAAAAACTGTTTTTT. This encodes CASSGGEKLFF. The receptor chain draws on TRBV7-6 and TRBJ1-4; the D gene is not confidently resolved. The V and J ends are trimmed by 8 bases and 7 bases, leaving 8 bases between them. The germline V gene specifies SGHVS as CDR1 and FNYEAQ as CDR2. The CDR3, from cysteine to phenylalanine, totals 11 residues. Only CDR3 DNA remains: 33 bases, in frame from the first base.